A selection of T cell receptor beta chains follows, all from one sample in a study of T cell responses to AZD1222 COVID-19 vaccine. Profiled with immunoSEQ multiplex PCR; TCRdb holds only in-frame clones, not every one. The sample yields about 180,000 clones, about 93% seen once. The sample was peripheral blood, taken 28 days after the second AZD1222 dose. These receptors were obtained from an adult who received the AZD1222 COVID-19 vaccine. CDR3s include the opening cysteine and the closing phenylalanine or tryptophan. D genes are given only for firm matches.

TRBJ2-2,TRBD1,TRBV6-2/TRBV6-3,CASSTGANTGELFF,TGTGCCAGCAGTACAGGGGCGAACACCGGGGAGCTGTTTTTT
TRBJ2-7,.,TRBV21-1,CASSKGEEQGRRDEQYF,TGTGCCAGCAGCAAAGGGGAGGAACAGGGGCGAAGGGACGAGCAGTACTTC
TRBJ2-3,TRBD2,TRBV6-2/TRBV6-3,CASSRNSGGTDTQYF,TGTGCCAGCAGTCGCAATAGCGGGGGCACAGATACGCAGTATTTT
TRBJ2-2,TRBD1,TRBV29-1,CSVGGQGAGTGELFF,TGCAGCGTTGGAGGACAGGGGGCCGGCACCGGGGAGCTGTTTTTT
TRBJ2-7,.,TRBV2,CASSEVAETAYEQYF,TGTGCCAGCAGTGAGGTAGCGGAAACAGCCTACGAGCAGTACTTC
TRBJ2-1,TRBD2,TRBV5-1,CASSLGLAGDEQFF,TGCGCCAGCAGCTTGGGGCTAGCGGGAGATGAGCAGTTCTTC
TRBJ1-2,.,TRBV2,CASSIEAYISGYTF,TGTGCCAGCAGTATTGAGGCTTATATATCGGGCTACACCTTC
TRBJ1-3,TRBD1,TRBV25-1,CASSPSRGQGASGNTIYF,TGTGCCAGCAGCCCGAGCCGCGGACAGGGGGCTTCTGGAAACACCATATATTTT
TRBJ1-5,.,TRBV7-2,CASSPGSGSNQPQHF,TGTGCCAGCAGCCCCGGGTCGGGGAGCAATCAGCCCCAGCATTTT
TRBJ1-4,TRBD1,TRBV4-1,CASSQADRAIQGKLFF,TGCGCCAGCAGCCAAGCCGACAGGGCAATTCAGGGAAAACTGTTTTTT
TRBJ1-1,.,TRBV9,CASSVEPENTEAFF,TGTGCCAGCAGCGTAGAGCCGGAGAACACTGAAGCTTTCTTT
TRBJ2-7,TRBD1,TRBV4-1,CASSQGDRSFSYEQYF,TGCGCCAGCAGCCAAGGGGACAGGTCCTTCTCCTACGAGCAGTACTTC
TRBJ1-5,.,TRBV4-2,CASSQEQGSNQPQHF,TGTGCCAGCAGCCAAGAACAGGGTAGCAATCAGCCCCAGCATTTT
TRBJ2-7,TRBD2,TRBV4-1,CASSRGTSGAYEQYF,TGCGCCAGCAGCCGGGGGACTAGCGGAGCCTACGAGCAGTACTTC
TRBJ2-7,.,TRBV5-6,CASSATYEQYF,TGTGCCAGCAGCGCGACCTACGAGCAGTACTTC
TRBJ2-1,TRBD2,TRBV5-1,CASSFTSGGSNEQFF,TGCGCCAGCAGCTTCACTAGCGGGGGCAGCAATGAGCAGTTCTTC
TRBJ2-2,.,TRBV9,CASSPRGGTGELFF,TGTGCCAGCAGCCCACGGGGAGGTACCGGGGAGCTGTTTTTT
TRBJ2-1,.,TRBV5-5,CASSGTSAQWGQFF,TGTGCCAGCAGCGGTACGTCGGCCCAATGGGGGCAGTTCTTC
TRBJ2-1,TRBD2,TRBV9,CASSSGGRSNEQFF,TGTGCCAGCAGCAGCGGGGGGCGGAGTAATGAGCAGTTCTTC
TRBJ2-7,TRBD1,TRBV3-1/TRBV3-2,CASSQTTGGSYEQYF,TGTGCCAGCAGTCAAACGACAGGGGGGAGTTACGAGCAGTACTTC